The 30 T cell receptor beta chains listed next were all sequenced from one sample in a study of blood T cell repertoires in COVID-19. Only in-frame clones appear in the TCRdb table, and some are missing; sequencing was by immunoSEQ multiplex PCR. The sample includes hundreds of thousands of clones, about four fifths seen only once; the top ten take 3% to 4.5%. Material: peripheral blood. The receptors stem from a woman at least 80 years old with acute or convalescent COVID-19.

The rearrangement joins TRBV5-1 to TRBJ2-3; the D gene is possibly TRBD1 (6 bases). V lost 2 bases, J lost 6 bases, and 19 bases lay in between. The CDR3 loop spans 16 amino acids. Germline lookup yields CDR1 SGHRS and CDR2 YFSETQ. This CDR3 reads CASSLGAGATLDTQYF. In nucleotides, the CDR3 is TGCGCCAGCAGCTTAGGGGCAGGGGCAACCCTCGATACGCAGTATTTT.

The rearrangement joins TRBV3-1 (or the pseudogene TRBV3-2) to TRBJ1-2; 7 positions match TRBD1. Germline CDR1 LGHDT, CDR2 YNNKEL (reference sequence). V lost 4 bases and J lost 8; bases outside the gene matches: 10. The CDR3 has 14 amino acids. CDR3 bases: TGTGCCAGCAGCCCTCACACCCAGGGGGGCGGCTACACCTTC. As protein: CASSPHTQGGGYTF.

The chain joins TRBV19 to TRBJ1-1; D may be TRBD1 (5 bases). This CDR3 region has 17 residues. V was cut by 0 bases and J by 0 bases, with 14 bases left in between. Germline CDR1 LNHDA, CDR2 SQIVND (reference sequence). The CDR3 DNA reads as TGTGCCAGTAGTATAGATGGCAGGGAGGGAATGAACACTGAAGCTTTCTTT. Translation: CASSIDGREGMNTEAFF.

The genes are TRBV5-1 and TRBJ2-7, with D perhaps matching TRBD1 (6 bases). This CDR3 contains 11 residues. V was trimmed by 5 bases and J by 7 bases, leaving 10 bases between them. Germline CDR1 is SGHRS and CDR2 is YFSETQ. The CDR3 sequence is CASSNREEQYF. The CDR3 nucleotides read TGCGCCAGCAGTAACAGGGAAGAGCAGTACTTC.

The CDR3 region is CASSQRTGTGNGYTF. DNA of the CDR3: TGCGCCAGCAGCCAAAGAACCGGGACAGGGAATGGCTACACCTTC. The V and J genes are TRBV4-1 and TRBJ1-2, with 9 nucleotides matching TRBD1. After removal of 2 bases from V and 6 bases from J, the junction contained 7 bases not matched to a gene. The germline gives CDR1 MGHRA, CDR2 YSYEKL. This CDR3 contains 15 residues.

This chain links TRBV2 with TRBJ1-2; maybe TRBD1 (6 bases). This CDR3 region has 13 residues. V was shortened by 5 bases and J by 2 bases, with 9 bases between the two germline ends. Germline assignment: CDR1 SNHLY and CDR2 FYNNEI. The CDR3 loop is CASSPDRNYGYTF. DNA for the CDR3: TGTGCCAGCAGTCCCGACAGGAACTATGGCTACACCTTC.

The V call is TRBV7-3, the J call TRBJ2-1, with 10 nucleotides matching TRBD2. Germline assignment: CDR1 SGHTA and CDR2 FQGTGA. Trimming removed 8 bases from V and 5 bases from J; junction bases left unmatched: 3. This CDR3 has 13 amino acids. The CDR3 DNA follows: TGTGCCAGCCTCGGACTAGCGGACAATGAGCAGTTCTTC. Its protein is CASLGLADNEQFF.

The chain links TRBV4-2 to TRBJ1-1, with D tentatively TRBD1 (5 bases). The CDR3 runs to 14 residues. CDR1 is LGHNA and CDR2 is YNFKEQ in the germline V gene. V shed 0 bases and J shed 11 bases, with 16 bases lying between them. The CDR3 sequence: CASSQDNGRAGAFF. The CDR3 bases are TGTGCCAGCAGCCAAGATAACGGCAGGGCGGGGGCTTTCTTT.

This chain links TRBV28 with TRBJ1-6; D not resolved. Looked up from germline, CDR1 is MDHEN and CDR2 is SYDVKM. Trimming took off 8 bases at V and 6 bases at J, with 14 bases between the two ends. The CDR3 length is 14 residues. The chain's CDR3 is CASEAPRGNSPLHF. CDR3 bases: TGTGCCAGCGAGGCCCCGCGGGGTAATTCACCCCTCCACTTT.

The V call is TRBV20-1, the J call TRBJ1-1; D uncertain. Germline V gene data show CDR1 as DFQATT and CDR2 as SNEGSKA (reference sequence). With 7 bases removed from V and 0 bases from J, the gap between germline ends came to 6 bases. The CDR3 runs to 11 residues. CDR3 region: CSVNLNTEAFF. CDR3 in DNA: TGCAGTGTAAATTTGAACACTGAAGCTTTCTTT.

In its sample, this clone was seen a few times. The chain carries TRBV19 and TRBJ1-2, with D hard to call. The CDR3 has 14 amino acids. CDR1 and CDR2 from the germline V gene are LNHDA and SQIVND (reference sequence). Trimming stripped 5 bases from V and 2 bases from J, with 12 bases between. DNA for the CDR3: TGTGCCAGTAGTCCCTCGAGAAACAACTATGGCTACACCTTC. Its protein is CASSPSRNNYGYTF.

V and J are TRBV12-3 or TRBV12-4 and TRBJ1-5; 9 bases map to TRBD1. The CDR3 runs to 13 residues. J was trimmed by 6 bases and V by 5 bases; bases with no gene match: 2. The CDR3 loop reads CASSTGGVQPQHF. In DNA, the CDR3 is TGTGCCAGCAGTACAGGGGGCGTTCAGCCCCAGCATTTT.

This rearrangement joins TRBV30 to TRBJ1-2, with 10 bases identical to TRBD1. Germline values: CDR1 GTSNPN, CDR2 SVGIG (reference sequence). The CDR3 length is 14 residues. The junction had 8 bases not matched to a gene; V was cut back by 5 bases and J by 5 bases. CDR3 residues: CAWEPGTGVYGYTF. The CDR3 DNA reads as TGTGCCTGGGAGCCCGGGACAGGGGTGTATGGCTACACCTTC.

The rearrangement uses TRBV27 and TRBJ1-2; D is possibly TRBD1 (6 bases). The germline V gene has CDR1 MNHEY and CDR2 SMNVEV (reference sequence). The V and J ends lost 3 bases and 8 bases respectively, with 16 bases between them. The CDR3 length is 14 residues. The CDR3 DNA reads TGTGCCAGCAGTTTGGGGACACGGTATACAGGCTACACCTTC. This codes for CASSLGTRYTGYTF.

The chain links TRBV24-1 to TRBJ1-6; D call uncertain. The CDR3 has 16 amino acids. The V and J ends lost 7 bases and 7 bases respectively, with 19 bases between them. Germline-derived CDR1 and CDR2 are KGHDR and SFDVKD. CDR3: CATRLRLRGYNSPLHF. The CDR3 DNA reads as TGTGCCACCAGACTCAGGCTCCGGGGTTACAATTCACCCCTCCACTTT.

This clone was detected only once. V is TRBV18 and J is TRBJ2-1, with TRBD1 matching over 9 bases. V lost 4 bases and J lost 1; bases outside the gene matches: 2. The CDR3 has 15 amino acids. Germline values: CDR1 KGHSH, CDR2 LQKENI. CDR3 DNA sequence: TGTGCCAGCTCACTTGGACAGGGGTCCTACAATGAGCAGTTCTTC. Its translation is CASSLGQGSYNEQFF. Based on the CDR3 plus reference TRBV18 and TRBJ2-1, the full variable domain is NAGVMQNPRHLVRRRGQEARLRCSPMKGHSHVYWYRQLPEEGLKFMVYLQKENIIDESGMPKERFSAEFPKEGPSILRIQQVVRGDSAAYFCASSLGQGSYNEQFFGPGTRLTVL.

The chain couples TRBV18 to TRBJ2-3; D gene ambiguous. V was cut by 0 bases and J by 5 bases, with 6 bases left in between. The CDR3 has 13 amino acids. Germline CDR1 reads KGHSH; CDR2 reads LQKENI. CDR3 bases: TGTGCCAGCTCACCACCGGGCCGAGATACGCAGTATTTT. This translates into CASSPPGRDTQYF.

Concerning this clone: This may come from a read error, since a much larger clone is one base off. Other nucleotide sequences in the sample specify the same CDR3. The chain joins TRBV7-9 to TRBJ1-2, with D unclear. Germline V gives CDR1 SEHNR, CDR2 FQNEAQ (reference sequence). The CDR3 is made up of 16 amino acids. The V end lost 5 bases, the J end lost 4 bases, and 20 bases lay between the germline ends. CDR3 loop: CASSHPARSGFYGYTF. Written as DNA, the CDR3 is TGTGCCAGCAGCCACCCGGCCCGGAGTGGTTTCTATGGCTACACCTTC.

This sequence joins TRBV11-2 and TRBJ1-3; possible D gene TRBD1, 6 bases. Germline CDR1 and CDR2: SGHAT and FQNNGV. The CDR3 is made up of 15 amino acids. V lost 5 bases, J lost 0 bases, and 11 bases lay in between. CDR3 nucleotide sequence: TGTGCCAGCAGCCAAGGGGGGGTCTCTGGAAACACCATATATTTT. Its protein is CASSQGGVSGNTIYF.

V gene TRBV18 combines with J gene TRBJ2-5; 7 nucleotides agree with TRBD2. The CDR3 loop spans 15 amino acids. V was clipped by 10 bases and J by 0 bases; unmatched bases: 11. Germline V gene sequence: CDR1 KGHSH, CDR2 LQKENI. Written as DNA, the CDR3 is TGTGCCACCCTAGGGAGCGGGGTGTACCAAGAGACCCAGTACTTC. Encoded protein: CATLGSGVYQETQYF.

CDR3 nucleotide sequence: TGCGCCAGCAGTGAGGGGGGCCCCGAGACATATAGCAATCAGCCCCAGCATTTT. Translated, it gives CASSEGGPETYSNQPQHF. The genes are TRBV10-1 and TRBJ1-5, with a possible D match to TRBD1 (6 bases). CDR3 length: 18 amino acids. CDR1 is WNHNN, CDR2 SYGVQD, per germline (reference sequence). With 2 bases removed from V and 0 bases from J, the gap between germline ends came to 17 bases.

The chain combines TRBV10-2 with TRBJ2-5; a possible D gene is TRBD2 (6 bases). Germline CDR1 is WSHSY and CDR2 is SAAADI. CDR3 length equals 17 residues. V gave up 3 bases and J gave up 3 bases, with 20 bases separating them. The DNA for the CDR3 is TGCGCCAGCAGTGATTCGGGGAGGTGGGGTGGAGAAGAGACCCAGTACTTC. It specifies CASSDSGRWGGEETQYF.

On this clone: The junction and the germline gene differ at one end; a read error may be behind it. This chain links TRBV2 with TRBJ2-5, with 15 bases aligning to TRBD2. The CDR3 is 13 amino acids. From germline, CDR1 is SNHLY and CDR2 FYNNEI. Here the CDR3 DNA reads TGTGCCAGCAGGGGGACTAGCGGGGGGCACGATCACTTC. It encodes CASRGTSGGHDHF.

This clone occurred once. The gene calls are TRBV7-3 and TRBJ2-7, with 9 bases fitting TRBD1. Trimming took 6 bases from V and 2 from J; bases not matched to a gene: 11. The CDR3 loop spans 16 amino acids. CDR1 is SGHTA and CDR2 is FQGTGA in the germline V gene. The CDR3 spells CASRKAPHRGPYEQYF. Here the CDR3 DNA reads TGTGCCAGCAGAAAAGCTCCCCACAGGGGGCCCTACGAGCAGTACTTC.

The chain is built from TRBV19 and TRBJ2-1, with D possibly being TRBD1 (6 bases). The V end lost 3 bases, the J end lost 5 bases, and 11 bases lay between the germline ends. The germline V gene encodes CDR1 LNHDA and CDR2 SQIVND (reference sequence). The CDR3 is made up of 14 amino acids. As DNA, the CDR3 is TGTGCCAGTAGTATTGGTACAGGGCACAATGAGCAGTTCTTC. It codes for CASSIGTGHNEQFF.

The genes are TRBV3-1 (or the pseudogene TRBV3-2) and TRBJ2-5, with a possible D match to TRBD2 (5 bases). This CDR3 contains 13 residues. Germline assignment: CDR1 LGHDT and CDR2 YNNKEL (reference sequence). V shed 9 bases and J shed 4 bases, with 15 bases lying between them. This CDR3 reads CASGRATGETQYF. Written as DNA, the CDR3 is TGTGCCAGTGGGCGGGCAACGGGAGAGACCCAGTACTTC.

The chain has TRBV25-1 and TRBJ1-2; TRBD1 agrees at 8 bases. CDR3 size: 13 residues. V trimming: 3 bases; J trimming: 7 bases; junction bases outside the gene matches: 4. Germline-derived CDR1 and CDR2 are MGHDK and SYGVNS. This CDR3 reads CASSDRGRGGYTF. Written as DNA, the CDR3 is TGTGCCAGCAGTGACAGGGGGCGGGGTGGCTACACCTTC.

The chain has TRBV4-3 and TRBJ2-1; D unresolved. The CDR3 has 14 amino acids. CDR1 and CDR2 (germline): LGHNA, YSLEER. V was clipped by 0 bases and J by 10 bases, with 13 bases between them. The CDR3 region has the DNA TGCGCCAGCAGCCAAGAATGGGCCTCCAGGGAGCAGTTCTTC. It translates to CASSQEWASREQFF.

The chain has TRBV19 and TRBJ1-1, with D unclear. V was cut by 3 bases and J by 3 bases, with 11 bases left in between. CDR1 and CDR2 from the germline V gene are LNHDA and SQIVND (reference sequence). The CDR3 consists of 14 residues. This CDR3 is CASSIHRVYTEAFF. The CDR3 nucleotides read TGTGCCAGTAGTATCCACCGGGTCTACACTGAAGCTTTCTTT. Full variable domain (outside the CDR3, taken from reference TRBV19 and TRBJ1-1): DGGITQSPKYLFRKEGQNVTLSCEQNLNHDAMYWYRQDPGQGLRLIYYSQIVNDFQKGDIAEGYSVSREKKESFPLTVTSAQKNPTAFYLCASSIHRVYTEAFFGQGTRLTVV.

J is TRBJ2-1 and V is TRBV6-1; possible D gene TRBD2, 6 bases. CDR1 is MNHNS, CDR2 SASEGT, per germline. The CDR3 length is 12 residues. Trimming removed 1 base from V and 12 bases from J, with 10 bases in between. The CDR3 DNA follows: TGTGCCAGCAGTGAAGTGGGGGGAGGGCAGTTCTTC. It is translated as CASSEVGGGQFF.